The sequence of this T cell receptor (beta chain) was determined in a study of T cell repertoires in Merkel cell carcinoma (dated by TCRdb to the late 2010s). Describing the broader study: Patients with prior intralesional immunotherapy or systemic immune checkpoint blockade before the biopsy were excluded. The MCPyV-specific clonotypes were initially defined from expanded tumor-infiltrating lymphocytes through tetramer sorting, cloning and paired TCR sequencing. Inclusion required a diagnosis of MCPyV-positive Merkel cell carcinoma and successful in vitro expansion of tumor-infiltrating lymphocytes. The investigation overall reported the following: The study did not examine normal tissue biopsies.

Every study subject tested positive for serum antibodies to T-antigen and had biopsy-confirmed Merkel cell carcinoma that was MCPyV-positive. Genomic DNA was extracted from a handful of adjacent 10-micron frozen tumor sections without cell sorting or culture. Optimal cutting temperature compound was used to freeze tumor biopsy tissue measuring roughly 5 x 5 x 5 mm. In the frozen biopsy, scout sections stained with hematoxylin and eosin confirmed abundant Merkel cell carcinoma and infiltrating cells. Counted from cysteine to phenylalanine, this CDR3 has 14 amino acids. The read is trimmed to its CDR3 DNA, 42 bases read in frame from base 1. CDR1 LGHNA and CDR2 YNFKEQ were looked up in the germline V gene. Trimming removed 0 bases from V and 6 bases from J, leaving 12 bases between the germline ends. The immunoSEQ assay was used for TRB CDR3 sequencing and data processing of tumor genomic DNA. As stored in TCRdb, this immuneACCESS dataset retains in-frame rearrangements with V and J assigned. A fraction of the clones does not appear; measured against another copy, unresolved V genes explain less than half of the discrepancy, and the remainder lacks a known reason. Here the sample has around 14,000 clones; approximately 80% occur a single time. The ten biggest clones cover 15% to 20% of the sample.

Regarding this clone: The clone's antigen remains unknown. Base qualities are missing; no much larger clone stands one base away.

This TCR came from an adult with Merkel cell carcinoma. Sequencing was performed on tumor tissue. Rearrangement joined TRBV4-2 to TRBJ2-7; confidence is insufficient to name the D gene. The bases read TGTGCCAGCAGCCAAGATATCGGGTATAGCGAGCAGTACTTC. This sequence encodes CASSQDIGYSEQYF.